These T cell receptor beta chains were read from a single sample in a study of T cell responses to AZD1222 COVID-19 vaccine. TCRdb's copy holds only in-frame clones and misses some; the assay was immunoSEQ multiplex PCR. The sample carries 95,000 to 150,000 clones, around 91% recorded once. Here the sequenced sample was peripheral blood, taken on day 0 of MenACWY control vaccination. These receptor sequences come from an adult in good health. Both conserved end residues are part of each CDR3. Each record gives: J gene, V gene, D gene, CDR3 length, clone size, CDR3 protein, CDR3 DNA. D genes are given only for firm matches. Some rows mark clone size as missing; the rest say once, few, many or name a class of expanded clone.

TRBJ2-1	TRBV7-9	TRBD2	16	NA	CASSTSGTSRYNEQFF	TGTGCCAGCAGCACCTCCGGGACTAGCAGATACAATGAGCAGTTCTTC
TRBJ2-3	TRBV5-4	TRBD1	14	once	CASSLGQGADTQYF	TGTGCCAGCAGCTTGGGGCAGGGGGCAGATACGCAGTATTTT
TRBJ1-4	TRBV5-1	NA	15	NA	CASSLAGATNEKLFF	TGCGCCAGCAGCTTGGCAGGGGCAACTAATGAAAAACTGTTTTTT
TRBJ2-1	TRBV4-3	TRBD2	15	NA	CASSQVVAGYNEQFF	TGCGCCAGCAGCCAAGTGGTAGCGGGGTACAATGAGCAGTTCTTC
TRBJ1-1	TRBV10-1	NA	13	NA	CASSVLPGTEAFF	TGCGCCAGCAGTGTTCTTCCAGGCACTGAAGCTTTCTTT
TRBJ1-1	TRBV4-3	NA	15	NA	CASSQAGAVNTEAFF	TGCGCCAGCAGCCAAGCGGGGGCCGTGAACACTGAAGCTTTCTTT
TRBJ2-7	TRBV30	TRBD1	16	NA	CAWRFRDRGPRDEQYF	TGTGCCTGGAGATTCCGGGACAGGGGTCCTAGGGACGAGCAGTACTTC
TRBJ2-3	TRBV5-6	TRBD2	14	NA	CASSFGGAPDTQYF	TGTGCCAGCAGCTTCGGGGGGGCCCCAGATACGCAGTATTTT
TRBJ1-1	TRBV3-1/TRBV3-2	TRBD1	13	few	CASRQQGVTEAFF	TGTGCCAGCAGACAACAGGGGGTTACTGAAGCTTTCTTT
TRBJ1-1	TRBV20-1	NA	11	NA	CSARDTTEAFF	TGCAGTGCCCGGGACACAACTGAAGCTTTCTTT
TRBJ2-7	TRBV28	NA	14	NA	CASNRHKGAYEQYF	TGTGCCAGCAACAGACATAAAGGGGCCTACGAGCAGTACTTC
TRBJ2-1	TRBV7-3	TRBD1	16	NA	CASRGSGTGGMNEQFF	TGTGCCAGCAGGGGATCCGGGACAGGGGGTATGAATGAGCAGTTCTTC
TRBJ1-1	TRBV7-3	NA	14	NA	CASSLQGLNTEAFF	TGTGCCAGCAGCTTACAGGGCTTAAACACTGAAGCTTTCTTT
TRBJ2-3	TRBV4-2	NA	11	NA	CASSQEDTQYF	TGTGCCAGCAGCCAAGAAGATACGCAGTATTTT
TRBJ1-3	TRBV6-1	NA	15	few	CASSEKQGGGNTIYF	TGTGCCAGCAGTGAAAAACAGGGAGGAGGAAACACCATATATTTT
TRBJ2-3	TRBV10-2	NA	16	NA	CASSETGTIGTDTQYF	TGCGCCAGCAGTGAGACAGGGACGATAGGCACAGATACGCAGTATTTT
TRBJ2-3	TRBV6-5	TRBD1	15	NA	CASRDGTGGADTQYF	TGTGCCAGCAGGGATGGGACAGGGGGCGCAGATACGCAGTATTTT
TRBJ2-7	TRBV27	TRBD1	13	NA	CATAQGLDYEQYF	TGTGCCACCGCACAGGGGTTAGACTACGAGCAGTACTTC
TRBJ2-3	TRBV5-5	NA	14	NA	CASSLPTVPDTQYF	TGTGCCAGCAGCCTACCGACAGTTCCAGATACGCAGTATTTT
TRBJ1-4	TRBV5-1	NA	15	NA	CASSLGIVLGEKLFF	TGCGCCAGCAGCTTGGGAATCGTGTTGGGTGAAAAACTGTTTTTT
TRBJ2-3	TRBV4-3	NA	16	NA	CASSQVGWSTTDTQYF	TGCGCCAGCAGCCAAGTCGGCTGGTCTACCACAGATACGCAGTATTTT
TRBJ2-3	TRBV3-1/TRBV3-2	NA	16	NA	CASSALSGTSTDTQYF	TGTGCCAGCAGCGCCCTCTCCGGGACTAGCACAGATACGCAGTATTTT
TRBJ2-3	TRBV5-1	NA	16	NA	CASSAGGRRGTDTQYF	TGCGCCAGCAGCGCAGGAGGCAGGCGGGGCACAGATACGCAGTATTTT
TRBJ1-1	TRBV5-1	NA	13	NA	CASSTRENTEAFF	TGCGCCAGCAGCACCCGGGAGAACACTGAAGCTTTCTTT
TRBJ2-5	TRBV10-3	TRBD1	14	NA	CAIKITGGQETQYF	TGTGCCATCAAAATTACAGGGGGCCAAGAGACCCAGTACTTC
TRBJ2-2	TRBV11-2	NA	15	NA	CASSPPDREAGELFF	TGTGCCAGCAGCCCTCCTGACAGGGAGGCCGGGGAGCTGTTTTTT
TRBJ1-2	TRBV18	TRBD1	14	NA	CASSPTGGGYGYTF	TGTGCCAGCTCACCAACAGGGGGCGGCTATGGCTACACCTTC
TRBJ1-2	TRBV7-2	NA	14	once	CASSSGQQNYGYTF	TGTGCCAGCAGTTCCGGACAGCAGAACTATGGCTACACCTTC
TRBJ2-1	TRBV18	NA	14	NA	CASSPVQALNEQFF	TGTGCCAGCTCACCGGTGCAAGCTCTCAATGAGCAGTTCTTC
TRBJ1-1	TRBV11-2	NA	15	NA	CASSLDRWTNTEAFF	TGTGCCAGCAGCTTAGATCGCTGGACCAACACTGAAGCTTTCTTT
TRBJ2-1	TRBV5-4	TRBD1	16	NA	CASSTGTGLSYNEQFF	TGTGCCAGCAGCACCGGGACAGGTCTTTCCTACAATGAGCAGTTCTTC
TRBJ2-1	TRBV28	TRBD2	15	NA	CASRQIAGGYNEQFF	TGTGCCAGCAGACAAATAGCGGGAGGGTACAATGAGCAGTTCTTC
TRBJ1-2	TRBV11-2	TRBD1	15	NA	CASRPIDRGRDGYTF	TGTGCCAGCAGACCAATCGACAGGGGAAGAGATGGCTACACCTTC
TRBJ1-2	TRBV5-5	NA	14	NA	CASSRGRESYGYTF	TGTGCCAGCAGCCGGGGACGCGAGTCCTATGGCTACACCTTC
TRBJ1-1	TRBV4-1	NA	16	NA	CASSPHPSTLNTEAFF	TGCGCCAGCAGCCCGCACCCGTCGACGCTGAACACTGAAGCTTTCTTT
TRBJ2-3	TRBV15	TRBD2	16	NA	CATSRRLAGVGDTQYF	TGTGCCACCAGCAGACGACTAGCGGGAGTGGGAGATACGCAGTATTTT
TRBJ1-2	TRBV6-1	NA	16	NA	CASSASVGDGGYGYTF	TGTGCCAGCAGTGCCTCCGTAGGGGATGGAGGCTATGGCTACACCTTC
TRBJ2-1	TRBV11-3	NA	12	NA	CASSSGGTEQFF	TGTGCCAGCAGCTCGGGGGGCACTGAGCAGTTCTTC
TRBJ1-4	TRBV5-1	NA	14	NA	CASSADSRNEKLFF	TGCGCCAGCAGTGCGGACAGTCGTAATGAAAAACTGTTTTTT
TRBJ1-2	TRBV6-5	TRBD1	15	NA	CASRWGQDSFYGYTF	TGTGCCAGCAGATGGGGACAGGACTCTTTCTATGGCTACACCTTC
TRBJ2-3	TRBV5-1	TRBD2	16	NA	CASSTLAGSLGDTQYF	TGCGCCAGCAGCACACTAGCGGGGTCGTTAGGAGATACGCAGTATTTT
TRBJ2-2	TRBV6-5	NA	15	NA	CASSYSQGSTGELFF	TGTGCCAGCAGTTACTCACAGGGAAGCACCGGGGAGCTGTTTTTT
TRBJ2-3	TRBV28	NA	11	NA	CASSLRDTQYF	TGTGCCAGCAGTTTGCGGGATACGCAGTATTTT
TRBJ2-1	TRBV15	TRBD2	16	NA	CATSGELAGGLYEQFF	TGTGCCACCAGCGGTGAACTAGCGGGAGGTTTATATGAGCAGTTCTTC
TRBJ2-5	TRBV5-4	TRBD2	15	NA	CASSSGAGADETQYF	TGTGCCAGCAGCTCGGGAGCGGGAGCAGATGAGACCCAGTACTTC
TRBJ2-3	TRBV5-6	NA	15	NA	CASSLVPSSTDTQYF	TGTGCCAGCAGCTTGGTACCATCTAGCACAGATACGCAGTATTTT
TRBJ2-5	TRBV7-2	NA	14	NA	CASSLERAQGTQYF	TGTGCCAGCAGCCTCGAGCGGGCTCAAGGGACCCAGTACTTC
TRBJ1-6	TRBV19	NA	18	NA	CASPRCIWTRADNSPLHF	TGTGCCAGTCCCCGTTGTATCTGGACGCGCGCGGATAATTCACCCCTCCACTTT
TRBJ1-3	TRBV5-1	NA	14	NA	CASSLSSSGNTIYF	TGCGCCAGCAGCTTGAGTAGCTCTGGAAACACCATATATTTT
TRBJ2-5	TRBV6-2/TRBV6-3	TRBD2	17	NA	CASSYTSGGAAAKTQYF	TGTGCCAGCAGTTACACAAGCGGGGGGGCCGCCGCAAAGACCCAGTACTTC
TRBJ2-7	TRBV2	NA	13	NA	CASSDETFYEQYF	TGTGCCAGCAGTGATGAGACATTCTACGAGCAGTACTTC
TRBJ2-3	TRBV5-4	NA	15	once	CASSHQRTVTDTQYF	TGTGCCAGCAGCCACCAAAGGACAGTCACAGATACGCAGTATTTT
TRBJ1-5	TRBV19	NA	15	few	CARRRNRGEPQPQHF	TGTGCCAGGAGGAGGAATAGGGGCGAACCCCAGCCCCAGCATTTT
TRBJ1-4	TRBV13	TRBD1	15	once	CASSLAGQPGEKLFF	TGTGCCAGCAGCTTAGCGGGACAGCCAGGCGAAAAACTGTTTTTT
TRBJ1-1	TRBV2	NA	15	NA	CASSELLDTNTEAFF	TGTGCCAGCAGTGAATTGTTAGATACGAACACTGAAGCTTTCTTT
TRBJ2-3	TRBV4-1	NA	16	NA	CASSQVGALGTDTQYF	TGCGCCAGCAGCCAAGTGGGGGCCCTGGGCACAGATACGCAGTATTTT